Below are 2 T cell receptor beta chains sequenced from a single sample in a study of T cell repertoires in cytomegalovirus infection. MiXCR, run by TCRdb on the reads, gives a single entry per CDR3 protein. The sample carries roughly 500,000 distinct CDR3 sequences, 16% recorded once. The sequencing input was CD8+ T cells from PBMCs. The receptors shown here come from a human donor in good health (CMV status not recorded). Some clones in this sample may be carry-over from other donors' samples.

This clonotype was found once. The J gene is TRBJ1-5, the V gene TRBV3-1; D is undetermined. CDR1 LGHDT and CDR2 YNNKEL come from the germline V gene (reference sequence). V was clipped by 0 bases and J by 3 bases, with 12 bases between them. The CDR3 is 16 amino acids. CDR3: CASSQDGQVDNQPQHF. The CDR3 region has the DNA TGTGCCAGCAGCCAAGATGGGCAGGTAGACAATCAGCCCCAGCATTTT.

In its sample, this clonotype was seen a few times. For the CDR3, the DNA is TGTGCCAGCAGTTTAGCGTTACAGGGAGAAGGTACTAATGAAAAACTGTTTTTT. It encodes CASSLALQGEGTNEKLFF. The chain employs TRBV12-3 or TRBV12-4 and TRBJ1-4; TRBD1 might be the D (6 bases). The CDR3 runs 18 residues. Trimming shortened V by 0 bases and J by 2 bases, and 16 bases separated the two germline ends.